These 20 T cell receptor beta chains were all obtained from the same sample, sequenced in a study of shared clonotypes between healthy human individuals. Sequencing was performed with immunoSEQ multiplex PCR; in TCRdb, only in-frame clones are kept and a portion is missing. The table shows 1,400,000 or so clones, with less than 99% occurring only once. The material sequenced was naive CD4+ T cells sorted from blood. Described subset: CD45RA+ positively selected. The receptor set was obtained from a man aged 25-40 years in good health.

This clone was seen just once. The chain employs TRBV7-2 and TRBJ2-1; maybe TRBD1 (5 bases). Trimming cost V 7 bases and J 5 bases, with 12 bases left between them. Per germline, CDR1 SGHTA and CDR2 FQGNSA. The CDR3 is made up of 13 amino acids. The CDR3 DNA sequence: TGTGCCAGCAACGTTAAAGGGGACAATGAGCAGTTCTTC. As protein: CASNVKGDNEQFF.

The rearrangement links TRBV28 to TRBJ2-7, with no clear D. Deletions cut 5 bases from V and 6 bases from J, with 5 bases between. Germline lookup yields CDR1 MDHEN and CDR2 SYDVKM. The length of the CDR3 is 10 residues. CDR3 sequence: CASSQFEQYF. The DNA for the CDR3 is TGTGCCAGCAGTCAGTTCGAGCAGTACTTC.

This clone showed up just once. J is TRBJ2-1 and V is TRBV5-6; D not resolved. This CDR3 contains 13 residues. CDR1 and CDR2 from the germline V gene are SGHDT and YYEEEE. Trimming cost V 2 bases and J 0 bases, with 3 bases left between them. CDR3 sequence: CASSFVSYNEQFF. For the CDR3, the DNA is TGTGCCAGCAGCTTCGTCTCCTACAATGAGCAGTTCTTC.

CDR3 DNA sequence: TGTGCCAGCTCACCATTCGGGATGCAAGAGACCCAGTACTTC. It translates to CASSPFGMQETQYF. The chain recombines TRBV18 with TRBJ2-5; D perhaps matches TRBD2 (5 bases). Between the trimmed V and J ends, which lost 2 bases and 2 bases, there was a span of 9 bases. Germline-derived CDR1 and CDR2 are KGHSH and LQKENI. This CDR3 comprises 14 residues.

V is TRBV12-5 and J is TRBJ1-4, with 8 bases lining up with TRBD1. After removal of 3 bases from V and 5 bases from J, the junction contained 2 bases not matched to a gene. In germline, CDR1 is LGHNT, CDR2 FRNRAP. CDR3 length equals 14 residues. CDR3: CASGFTGGNEKLFF. The CDR3, as DNA: TGTGCTAGTGGTTTTACAGGGGGAAATGAAAAACTGTTTTTT.

Here the CDR3 DNA reads TGCAGTGCTAGAAAGGATGGCTACACCTTC. Translated: CSARKDGYTF. The V and J genes are TRBV20-1 and TRBJ1-2, with D uncertain. The ends were cut back, 2 bases at V and 6 bases at J, with 4 bases in the middle. Germline values: CDR1 DFQATT, CDR2 SNEGSKA (reference sequence). CDR3 length equals 10 residues.

The V call is TRBV6-5, the J call TRBJ2-7, with TRBD1 identical over 9 bases. J was trimmed by 6 bases and V by 7 bases; bases with no gene match: 4. In germline, CDR1 is MNHEY, CDR2 SVGAGI. The CDR3 is made up of 12 amino acids. The chain's CDR3 is CASTKDRGEQYF. The CDR3 DNA sequence: TGTGCCAGCACCAAGGACAGGGGCGAGCAGTACTTC.

With respect to this clone: Other nucleotide sequences in the sample specify the same CDR3. This chain connects TRBV15 to TRBJ2-7; no clear D. The CDR3 contains 13 residues. V lost 1 base to trimming and J lost 0 bases, with 4 bases between them. Germline V gene data show CDR1 as LNHNV and CDR2 as YYDKDF (reference sequence). The DNA of the CDR3 is TGTGCCACCAGCAGAGCCTCCTCCTACGAGCAGTACTTC. It encodes CATSRASSYEQYF.

V is TRBV2 and J is TRBJ2-3, with 9 bases identical to TRBD1. V shed 3 bases, J shed 5 bases, and the junction held 3 bases outside the gene matches. The CDR3 runs to 14 residues. Germline values: CDR1 SNHLY, CDR2 FYNNEI. CDR3 sequence reads: CASSEDRGVDTQYF. The CDR3, as DNA: TGTGCCAGCAGTGAGGACAGGGGAGTAGATACGCAGTATTTT. The entire variable domain, with the rest obtained from reference TRBV2 and TRBJ2-3, is as follows: EPEVTQTPSHQVTQMGQEVILRCVPISNHLYFYWYRQILGQKVEFLVSFYNNEISEKSEIFDDQFSVERPDGSNFTLKIRSTKLEDSAMYFCASSEDRGVDTQYFGPGTRLTVL.

The chain joins TRBV11-2 to TRBJ2-4; no clear D. Germline lookup yields CDR1 SGHAT and CDR2 FQNNGV. This CDR3 contains 14 residues. V was pared by 4 bases and J by 3 bases, with 10 bases between. In DNA form, the CDR3 reads TGTGCCAGCAGCTCCCTGACCGGCAAAAACATTCAGTACTTC. Its protein product is CASSSLTGKNIQYF.

V and J are TRBV9 and TRBJ2-7, with D hard to call. With 3 bases removed from V and 5 bases from J, the gap between germline ends came to 9 bases. Germline CDR1 reads SGDLS; CDR2 reads YYNGEE. This CDR3 spans 12 amino acids. DNA of the CDR3: TGTGCCAGCAGCGCAGTTTTGGACGAGCAGTACTTC. Protein product: CASSAVLDEQYF.

The chain combines TRBV5-5 with TRBJ2-7, with TRBD2 matching 13 bases. Germline assignment: CDR1 SGHKS and CDR2 YYEKEE (reference sequence). V was clipped by 4 bases and J by 6 bases; unmatched bases: 7. This CDR3 is 15 amino acids long. CDR3 bases: TGTGCCAGCAGCCGAGGACTAGCGGGAGTCGGCGAGCAGTACTTC. Translation: CASSRGLAGVGEQYF.

V usage is TRBV6-6 and J usage is TRBJ2-1; TRBD1 is a possible D gene (6 bases). Deletions cut 11 bases from V and 0 bases from J, with 20 bases between. This CDR3 region has 16 residues. Germline CDR1 MNHNY, CDR2 SVGAGI (reference sequence). As DNA, the CDR3 is TGTGCCGGGGGCTCCCCAAACGTTTACTCCTACAATGAGCAGTTCTTC. Amino acid sequence: CAGGSPNVYSYNEQFF.

In its sample, this clone was seen once. The chain has TRBV18 and TRBJ2-6; no definite D call. The CDR3 is 16 amino acids. V was pared by 3 bases and J by 1 base, with 10 bases between. From germline, CDR1 is KGHSH and CDR2 LQKENI. CDR3 nucleotide sequence: TGTGCCAGCTCACCGGTTGGGTTTTCTGGGGCCAACGTCCTGACTTTC. Its translation is CASSPVGFSGANVLTF.

This chain joins TRBV20-1 and TRBJ2-5, with D unresolved. The V gene lost 4 bases and the J gene lost 5 bases, with 8 bases spanning the gap. The CDR3 is 11 amino acids. Germline V lookup: CDR1 DFQATT, CDR2 SNEGSKA (reference sequence). The CDR3 spells CSAKSGETQYF. CDR3 in DNA: TGCAGTGCTAAGTCTGGGGAGACCCAGTACTTC.

V and J are TRBV5-6 and TRBJ2-3; D ambiguous. The ends were cut back, 4 bases at V and 0 bases at J, with 15 bases in the middle. The CDR3 consists of 16 residues. Germline CDR1 SGHDT, CDR2 YYEEEE. The CDR3 region has the DNA TGTGCCAGCAGCCCTTCTCCAACAGCTAGCACAGATACGCAGTATTTT. Amino acids: CASSPSPTASTDTQYF. The full variable domain, with the rest looked up from reference TRBV5-6 and TRBJ2-3, is DAGVTQSPTHLIKTRGQQVTLRCSPKSGHDTVSWYQQALGQGPQFIFQYYEEEERQRGNFPDRFSGHQFPNYSSELNVNALLLGDSALYLCASSPSPTASTDTQYFGPGTRLTVL.

The rearrangement links TRBV2 to TRBJ1-3; D ambiguous. This CDR3 region has 10 residues. The V end lost 3 bases, the J end lost 8 bases, and 2 bases lay between the germline ends. Looked up from germline, CDR1 is SNHLY and CDR2 is FYNNEI. CDR3 DNA: TGTGCCAGCAGTGATTACACCATATATTTT. Translation: CASSDYTIYF.

This chain uses TRBV7-2 with TRBJ1-2; D unclear. Germline V gene sequence: CDR1 SGHTA, CDR2 FQGNSA. This CDR3 region has 13 residues. V lost 4 bases and J 8 bases, leaving 14 bases between the germline ends. In nucleotides, the CDR3 is TGTGCCAGCAGCTCCGAGGCGGTGGGAGGCTACACCTTC. It is translated as CASSSEAVGGYTF. Using reference TRBV7-2 and TRBJ1-2 for the parts outside the CDR3, the full variable domain is GAGVSQSPSNKVTEKGKDVELRCDPISGHTALYWYRQSLGQGLEFLIYFQGNSAPDKSGLPSDRFSAERTGGSVSTLTIQRTQQEDSAVYLCASSSEAVGGYTFGSGTRLTVV.

The chain recombines TRBV15 with TRBJ1-2; unclear D gene. This CDR3 spans 15 amino acids. Germline lookup yields CDR1 LNHNV and CDR2 YYDKDF (reference sequence). Trimming removed 0 bases from V and 7 bases from J, with 15 bases in between. The CDR3 region is CATSRDPAGSGGYTF. CDR3 DNA: TGTGCCACCAGCAGAGATCCAGCAGGTTCTGGTGGCTACACCTTC.

The chain joins TRBV28 to TRBJ1-2; 7 bases are shared with TRBD1. Germline CDR1 is MDHEN and CDR2 is SYDVKM. The CDR3 is 17 amino acids. Trimming at V came to 7 bases and at J to 6 bases, leaving 20 bases not matched to a gene. The CDR3 DNA reads as TGTGCCAGCACCCTGACAGGGCACCCCGCAATAAGTGATGGCTACACCTTC. As protein: CASTLTGHPAISDGYTF.